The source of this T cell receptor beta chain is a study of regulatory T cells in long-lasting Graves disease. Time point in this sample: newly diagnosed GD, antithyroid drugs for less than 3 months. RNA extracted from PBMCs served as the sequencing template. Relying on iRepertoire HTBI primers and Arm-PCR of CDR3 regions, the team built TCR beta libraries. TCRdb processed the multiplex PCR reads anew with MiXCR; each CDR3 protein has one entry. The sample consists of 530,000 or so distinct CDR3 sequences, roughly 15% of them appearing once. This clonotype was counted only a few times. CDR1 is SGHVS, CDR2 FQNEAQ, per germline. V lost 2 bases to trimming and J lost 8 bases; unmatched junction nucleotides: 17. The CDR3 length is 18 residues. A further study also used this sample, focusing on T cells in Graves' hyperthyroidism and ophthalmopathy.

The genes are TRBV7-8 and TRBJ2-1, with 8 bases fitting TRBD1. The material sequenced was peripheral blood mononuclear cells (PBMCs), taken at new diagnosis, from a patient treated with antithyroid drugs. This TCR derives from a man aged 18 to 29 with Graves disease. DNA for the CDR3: TGTGCCAGCAGCTTACGCCAATGGACAGGGATTTTTGTTGATGAGCAGTTCTTC. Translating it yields CASSLRQWTGIFVDEQFF.